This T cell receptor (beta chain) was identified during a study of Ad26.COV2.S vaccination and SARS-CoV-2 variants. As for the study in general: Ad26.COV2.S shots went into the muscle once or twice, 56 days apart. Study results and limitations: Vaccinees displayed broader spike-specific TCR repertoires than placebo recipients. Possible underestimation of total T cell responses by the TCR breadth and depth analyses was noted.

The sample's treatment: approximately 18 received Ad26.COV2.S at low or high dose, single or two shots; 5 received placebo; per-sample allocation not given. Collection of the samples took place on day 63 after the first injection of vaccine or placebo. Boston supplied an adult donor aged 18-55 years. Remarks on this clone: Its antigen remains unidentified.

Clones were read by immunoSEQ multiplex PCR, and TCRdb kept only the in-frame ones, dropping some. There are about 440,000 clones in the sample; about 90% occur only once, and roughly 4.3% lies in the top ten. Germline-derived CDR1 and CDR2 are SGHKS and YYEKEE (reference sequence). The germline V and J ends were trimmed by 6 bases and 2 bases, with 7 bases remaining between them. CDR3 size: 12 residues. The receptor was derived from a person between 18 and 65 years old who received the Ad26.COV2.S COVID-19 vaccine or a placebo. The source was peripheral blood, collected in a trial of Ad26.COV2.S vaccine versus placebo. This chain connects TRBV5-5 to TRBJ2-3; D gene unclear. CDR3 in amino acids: CASMGSTDTQYF. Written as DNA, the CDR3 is TGTGCCAGCATGGGCTCCACAGATACGCAGTATTTT.